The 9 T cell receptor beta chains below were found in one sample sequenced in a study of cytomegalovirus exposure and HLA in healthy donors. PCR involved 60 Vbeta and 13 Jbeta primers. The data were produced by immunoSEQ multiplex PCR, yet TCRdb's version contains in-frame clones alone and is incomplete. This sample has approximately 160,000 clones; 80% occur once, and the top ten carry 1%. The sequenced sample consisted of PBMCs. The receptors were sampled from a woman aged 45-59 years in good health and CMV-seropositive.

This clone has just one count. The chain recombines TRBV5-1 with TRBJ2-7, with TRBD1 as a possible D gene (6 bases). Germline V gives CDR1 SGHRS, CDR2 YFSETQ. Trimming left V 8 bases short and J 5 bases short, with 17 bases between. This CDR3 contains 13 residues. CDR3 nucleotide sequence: TGCGCCAGGAGCCCAGGGGCGAAAGACGAGCAGTACTTC. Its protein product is CARSPGAKDEQYF.

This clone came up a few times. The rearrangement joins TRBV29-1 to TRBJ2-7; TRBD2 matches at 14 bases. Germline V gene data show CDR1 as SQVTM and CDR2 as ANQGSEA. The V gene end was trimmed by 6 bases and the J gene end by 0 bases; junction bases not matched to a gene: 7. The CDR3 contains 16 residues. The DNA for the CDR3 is TGCAGCGTCGCGGGACTAGCGGGGGCGAGCTCCTACGAGCAGTACTTC. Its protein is CSVAGLAGASSYEQYF.

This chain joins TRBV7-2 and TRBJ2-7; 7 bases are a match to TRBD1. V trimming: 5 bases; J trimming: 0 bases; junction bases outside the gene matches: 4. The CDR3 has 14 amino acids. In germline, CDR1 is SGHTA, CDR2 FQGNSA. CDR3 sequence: CASSPDRFSYEQYF. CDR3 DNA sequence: TGTGCCAGCAGCCCGGACAGGTTCTCCTACGAGCAGTACTTC.

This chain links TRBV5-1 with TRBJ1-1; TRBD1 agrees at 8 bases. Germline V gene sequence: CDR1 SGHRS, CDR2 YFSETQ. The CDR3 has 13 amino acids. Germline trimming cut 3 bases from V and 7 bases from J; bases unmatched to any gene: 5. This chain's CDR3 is CASSYGQGFEAFF. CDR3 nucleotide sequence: TGCGCCAGCAGCTATGGACAGGGCTTTGAAGCTTTCTTT.

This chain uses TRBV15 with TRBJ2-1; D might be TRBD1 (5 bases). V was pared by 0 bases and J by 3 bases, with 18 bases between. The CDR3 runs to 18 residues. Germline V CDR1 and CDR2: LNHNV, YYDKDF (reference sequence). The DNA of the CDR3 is TGTGCCACCAGCAGAGATCCAGTCCAGGGTGTGGGCTACAATGAGCAGTTCTTC. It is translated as CATSRDPVQGVGYNEQFF.

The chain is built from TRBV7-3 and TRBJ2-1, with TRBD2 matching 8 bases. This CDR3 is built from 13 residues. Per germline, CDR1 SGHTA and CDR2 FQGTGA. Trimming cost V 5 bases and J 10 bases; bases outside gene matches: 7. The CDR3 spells CASSPAGAYEQFF. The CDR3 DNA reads TGTGCCAGCAGCCCAGCGGGAGCCTACGAGCAGTTCTTC.

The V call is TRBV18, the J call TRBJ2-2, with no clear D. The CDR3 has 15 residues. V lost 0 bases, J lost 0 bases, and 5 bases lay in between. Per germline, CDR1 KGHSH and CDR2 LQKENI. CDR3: CASSPPQANTGELFF. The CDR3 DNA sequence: TGTGCCAGCTCACCACCGCAGGCGAACACCGGGGAGCTGTTTTTT.

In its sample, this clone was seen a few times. The CDR3 DNA follows: TGTGCCACCAGCAGAGAGGACGGGAGGGAGCAGTACTTC. It yields the protein CATSREDGREQYF. V usage is TRBV15 and J usage is TRBJ2-7; 7 bases align to TRBD2. In germline, CDR1 is LNHNV, CDR2 YYDKDF (reference sequence). Trimming took 0 bases from V and 7 from J; bases not matched to a gene: 3. The CDR3 contains 13 residues.

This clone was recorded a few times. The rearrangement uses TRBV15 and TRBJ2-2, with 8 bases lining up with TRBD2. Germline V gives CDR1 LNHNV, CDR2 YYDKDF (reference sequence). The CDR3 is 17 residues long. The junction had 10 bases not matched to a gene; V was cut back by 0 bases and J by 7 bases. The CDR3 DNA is TGTGCCACCAGCAGAGATATCACGGGGGGGGCTGGCGGGGAGCTGTTTTTT. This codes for CATSRDITGGAGGELFF.